This TCR beta chain comes out of a study of molecular identifiers for immune sequencing clone quantification. Whole-study findings and limits: In a background of about 1 million naive cells, spiked Jurkat TCR RNA from one cell was reportedly detectable.

Using its own MiXCR run on the PCR reads, TCRdb lists one record per CDR3 protein. The table shows about 39,000 distinct CDR3 sequences, with 15% to 20% occurring only once. As CD8+CD4-CCR7+CD45RA+ cells, naive CD8 T cells were sorted. This clonotype showed up just a few times. Antigen specificity is unknown. CDR1 is SEHNR, CDR2 FQNEAQ, per germline (reference sequence). This CDR3 is 13 amino acids long. Losses at the gene ends were 5 bases for V and 6 bases for J; bases not matched to a gene: 4. The rearrangement uses TRBV7-9 and TRBJ2-1, with TRBD2 matching 7 bases. This clonotype was sampled from a human donor in good health. Some libraries in this study had Jurkat cell RNA spiked in. Sample: naive CD8+ T cells from blood, with Jurkat cell RNA spiked in. The sample's subset: FACS-sorted CD8+CD4-CCR7+CD45RA+ naive T cells. This CDR3 is CASSATSPNEQFF. CDR3 nucleotide sequence: TGTGCCAGCAGCGCGACTAGCCCCAATGAGCAGTTCTTC.